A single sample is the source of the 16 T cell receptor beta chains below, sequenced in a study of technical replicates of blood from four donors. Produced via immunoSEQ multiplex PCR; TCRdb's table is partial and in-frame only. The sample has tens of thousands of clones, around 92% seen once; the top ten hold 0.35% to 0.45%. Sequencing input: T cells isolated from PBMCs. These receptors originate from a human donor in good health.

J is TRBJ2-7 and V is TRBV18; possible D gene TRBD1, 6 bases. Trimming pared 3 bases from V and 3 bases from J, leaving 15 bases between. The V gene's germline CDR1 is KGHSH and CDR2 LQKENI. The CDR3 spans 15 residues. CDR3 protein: CASSPRTGKGYEQYF. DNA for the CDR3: TGTGCCAGCTCACCGCGTACAGGGAAAGGCTACGAGCAGTACTTC.

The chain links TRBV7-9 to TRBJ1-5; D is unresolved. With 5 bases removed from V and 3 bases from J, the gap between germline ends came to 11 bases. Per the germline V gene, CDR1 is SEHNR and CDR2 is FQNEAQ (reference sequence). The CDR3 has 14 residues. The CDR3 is CASSISEANQPQHF. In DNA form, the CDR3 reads TGTGCCAGCAGCATCAGCGAGGCCAATCAGCCCCAGCATTTT.

CDR3 residues: CASSLVGQSGYTF. CDR3 bases: TGTGCCAGCAGCTTGGTGGGCCAGAGCGGCTACACCTTC. This chain joins TRBV5-4 and TRBJ1-2; D not certain. The CDR3 is made up of 13 amino acids. V dropped 0 bases and J dropped 8 bases, with 11 bases sitting between them. Per the germline V gene, CDR1 is SGHNT and CDR2 is YYREEE (reference sequence).

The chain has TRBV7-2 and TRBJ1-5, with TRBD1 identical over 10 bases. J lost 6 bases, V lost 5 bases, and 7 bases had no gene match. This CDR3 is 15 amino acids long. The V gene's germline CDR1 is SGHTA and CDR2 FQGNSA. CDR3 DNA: TGTGCCAGCAGCATGGACAGGGGGGTGGGTCAGCCCCAGCATTTT. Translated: CASSMDRGVGQPQHF.

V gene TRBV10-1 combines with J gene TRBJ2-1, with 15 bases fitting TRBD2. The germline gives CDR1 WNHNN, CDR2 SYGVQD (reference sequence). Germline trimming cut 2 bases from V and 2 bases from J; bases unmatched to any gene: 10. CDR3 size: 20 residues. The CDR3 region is CASSEPSGLAGGPPYNEQFF. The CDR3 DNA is TGCGCCAGCAGTGAGCCCTCGGGACTAGCGGGAGGTCCCCCCTACAATGAGCAGTTCTTC.

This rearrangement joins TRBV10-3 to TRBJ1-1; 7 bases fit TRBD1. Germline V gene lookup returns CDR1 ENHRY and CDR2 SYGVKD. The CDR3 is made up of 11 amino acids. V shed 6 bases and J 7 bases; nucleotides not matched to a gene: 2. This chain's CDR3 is CAIRRDSEAFF. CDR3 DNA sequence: TGTGCCATCAGGCGGGACAGTGAAGCTTTCTTT.

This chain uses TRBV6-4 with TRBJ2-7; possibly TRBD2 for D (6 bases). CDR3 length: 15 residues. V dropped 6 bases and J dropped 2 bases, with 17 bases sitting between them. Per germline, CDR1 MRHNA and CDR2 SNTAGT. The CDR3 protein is CASSRLLRGTYEQYF. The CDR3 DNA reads TGTGCCAGCAGCCGTCTTTTGCGGGGAACCTACGAGCAGTACTTC.

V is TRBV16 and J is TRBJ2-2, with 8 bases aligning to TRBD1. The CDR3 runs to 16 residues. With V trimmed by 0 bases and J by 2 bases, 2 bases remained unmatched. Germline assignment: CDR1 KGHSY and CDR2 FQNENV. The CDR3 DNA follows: TGTGCCAGCAGCCAATCCACAGGGGGAAACACCGGGGAGCTGTTTTTT. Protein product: CASSQSTGGNTGELFF.

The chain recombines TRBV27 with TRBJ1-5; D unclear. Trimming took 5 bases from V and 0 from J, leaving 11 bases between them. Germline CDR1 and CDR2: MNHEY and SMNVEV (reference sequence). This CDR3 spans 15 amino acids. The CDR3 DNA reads TGTGCCAGCAGTCCGGAGCCCTATAGCAATCAGCCCCAGCATTTT. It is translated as CASSPEPYSNQPQHF.

The CDR3 region has the DNA TGCAGCGGAAGGACAGGGACGGGAGAGACCCAGTACTTC. Translated, it gives CSGRTGTGETQYF. V is TRBV29-1 and J is TRBJ2-5; TRBD1 aligns across 8 bases. This CDR3 has 13 amino acids. J lost 4 bases, V lost 7 bases, and 8 bases had no gene match. Germline values: CDR1 SQVTM, CDR2 ANQGSEA.

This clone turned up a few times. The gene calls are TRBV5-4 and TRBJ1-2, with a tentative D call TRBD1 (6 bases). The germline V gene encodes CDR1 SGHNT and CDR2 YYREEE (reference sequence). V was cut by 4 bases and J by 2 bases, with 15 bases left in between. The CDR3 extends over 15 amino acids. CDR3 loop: CASSGRDTQNYGYTF. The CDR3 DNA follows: TGTGCCAGCAGCGGACGGGACACCCAAAACTATGGCTACACCTTC.

CDR3 DNA sequence: TGTGCCAGCAGTGCTGCCGGGGGTCCGGAGACCCAGTACTTC. Amino acid sequence: CASSAAGGPETQYF. The chain carries TRBV6-1 and TRBJ2-5, with a weak D call TRBD2 (6 bases). The CDR3 is 14 amino acids. Germline values: CDR1 MNHNS, CDR2 SASEGT. V lost 4 bases to trimming and J lost 5 bases, with 14 bases between them.

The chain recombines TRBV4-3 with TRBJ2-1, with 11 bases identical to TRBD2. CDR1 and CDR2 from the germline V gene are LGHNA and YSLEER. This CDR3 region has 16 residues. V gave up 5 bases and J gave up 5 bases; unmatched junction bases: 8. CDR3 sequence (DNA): TGCGCCAGCAGCTATATACTAGCGGGGGTTCACAATGAGCAGTTCTTC. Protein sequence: CASSYILAGVHNEQFF.

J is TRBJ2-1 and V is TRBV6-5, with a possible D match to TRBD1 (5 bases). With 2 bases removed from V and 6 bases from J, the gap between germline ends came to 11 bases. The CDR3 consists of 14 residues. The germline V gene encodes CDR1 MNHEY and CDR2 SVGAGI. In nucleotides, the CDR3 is TGTGCCAGCAGTTACCTCTCTAGGGGCAATGAGCAGTTCTTC. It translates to CASSYLSRGNEQFF.

The CDR3 DNA sequence: TGTGCCAGCAGCAAATTGGGGGATGTCCCAGGGGTCGGCGAGCAGTACTTC. Its translation: CASSKLGDVPGVGEQYF. The chain employs TRBV21-1 and TRBJ2-7; the DNA was not used to check the table's D call, TRBD1. TRBV21-1 is flagged as a pseudogene. CDR3 length equals 17 residues.

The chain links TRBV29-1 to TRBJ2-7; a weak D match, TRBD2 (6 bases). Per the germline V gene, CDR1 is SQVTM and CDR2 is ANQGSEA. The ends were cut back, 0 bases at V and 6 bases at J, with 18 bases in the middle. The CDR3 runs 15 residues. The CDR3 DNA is TGCAGCGTTGAAGATGGTACTAGCTGGACGCGCGAGCAGTACTTC. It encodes CSVEDGTSWTREQYF.